Listed below are T cell receptor beta chains from one sample, sequenced in a study of T cells after yellow fever vaccination. One entry per CDR3 protein results from TCRdb running MiXCR on the 5' RACE reads. The sample carries tens of thousands of distinct CDR3 sequences, 6% to 7.5% recorded once. The sample here was CD8+ T cells sorted from PBMCs, taken 15 days after the yellow fever booster vaccination. The receptors here all came from a man aged 30 to 45 who received the YFV17D yellow fever vaccine. Each CDR3 is given with its conserved first and last residue. The D gene is left open where the match is weak. The size field is filled for only some rows; it gives once, few, many or a size class.

j_gene | abundance | v_gene | d_gene | CDR3nt | CDR3aa
TRBJ2-5 | many | TRBV9 | NA | TGTGCCAGCAGCGTAGAAGGACAGTTGTCGGAGACCCAGTACTTC | CASSVEGQLSETQYF
TRBJ2-1 | many | TRBV7-3 | NA | TGTGCCAGCAGCCCCTTTTCTGGGTCAGGTGAGCAGTTCTTC | CASSPFSGSGEQFF
TRBJ2-7 | many | TRBV2 | TRBD2 | TGTGCCAGCTGGGGCGAGGCGGGAGTGCGAGAGCAGTACTTC | CASWGEAGVREQYF
TRBJ2-1 | NA | TRBV6-5 | NA | TGTGCCAGCAGTTACCTTCTAGCCACGTCCGACAATGAGCAGTTCTTC | CASSYLLATSDNEQFF
TRBJ2-1 | few | TRBV29-1 | NA | TGCAGCCACATGGAAGATAACTACAATGAGCAGTTCTTC | CSHMEDNYNEQFF
TRBJ2-3 | many | TRBV12-3/TRBV12-4 | TRBD2 | TGTGCCAGCAGTTTGCGGGAGTGGACAGATACGCAGTATTTT | CASSLREWTDTQYF
TRBJ2-3 | many | TRBV28 | TRBD2 | TGTGCCAGCAGTCCATTGGGACTAGCGGGAAGTGGGGATACGCAGTATTTT | CASSPLGLAGSGDTQYF
TRBJ2-1 | many | TRBV5-1 | NA | TGCGCCAGCAGCTTGACCGCCAGTAGACTGGCCTACAATGAGCAGTTCTTC | CASSLTASRLAYNEQFF
TRBJ2-7 | many | TRBV6-5 | NA | TGTGCCACCAGAACAGACACCGAATCCTACGAGCAGTACTTC | CATRTDTESYEQYF
TRBJ2-5 | many | TRBV7-8 | NA | TGTGCCAGCAGCCGGATTGAGACCCAGTACTTC | CASSRIETQYF
TRBJ1-1 | NA | TRBV25-1 | NA | TGTGCCATGGGCACCGGGGTCACTGAAGCTTTCTTT | CAMGTGVTEAFF
TRBJ2-7 | many | TRBV5-6 | TRBD2 | TGTGCCAGCTCGGGGGGGGTTTCCTACGAGCAGTACTTC | CASSGGVSYEQYF
TRBJ1-1 | many | TRBV7-9 | TRBD1 | TGTGCCAGCAGCCGGGGACAGATGAACACTGAAGCTTTCTTT | CASSRGQMNTEAFF
TRBJ2-2 | NA | TRBV20-1 | NA | TGCAGTGCCTACCAGGACGGACAGATAACCGGGGAGCTGTTTTTT | CSAYQDGQITGELFF
TRBJ1-5 | many | TRBV18 | NA | TGTGCCAGTTCAGCGGGGGGCGCAATAAGCAATCAGCCCCAGCATTTT | CASSAGGAISNQPQHF
TRBJ2-7 | many | TRBV19 | NA | TGTGCCAGTAGTATTGGTTCAGCTTACGAGCAGTACTTC | CASSIGSAYEQYF
TRBJ2-1 | many | TRBV4-3 | NA | TGCGCCAGCAGCCAAGCCCCGGGCCCCTACAATGAGCAGTTCTTC | CASSQAPGPYNEQFF
TRBJ1-5 | many | TRBV28 | NA | TGTGCCAGCAGTTTGAGGACATCGGGTCAGCCCCAGCATTTT | CASSLRTSGQPQHF
TRBJ2-3 | many | TRBV5-1 | TRBD2 | TGCGCCAGCAGCCTGGGGGTAGCGGGAGACACAGATACGCAGTATTTT | CASSLGVAGDTDTQYF
TRBJ2-1 | many | TRBV12-3/TRBV12-4 | NA | TGTGCCAGCAGTTTACCGGGAAGGAACTACAATGAGCAGTTCTTC | CASSLPGRNYNEQFF
TRBJ2-2 | NA | TRBV30 | NA | TGTGCCCGGGAGCGGCTCACCGGGGAGCTGTTTTTT | CARERLTGELFF
TRBJ2-3 | many | TRBV23-1 | NA | TGCGCCAGCAGTCAATCAGGGGAGCGGGCGACTACCACAGATACGCAGTATTTT | CASSQSGERATTTDTQYF
TRBJ2-3 | many | TRBV25-1 | NA | TGTGCCAGCAGTGAGTCGGTGGGCGCAGATACGCAGTATTTT | CASSESVGADTQYF
TRBJ1-4 | many | TRBV5-5 | NA | TGTGCCAGCAGTGAGGGACTAAGTTGGCAGCAAAATGAAAAACTGTTTTTT | CASSEGLSWQQNEKLFF
TRBJ2-7 | many | TRBV6-4 | NA | TGTGCCAGCAGTGAAAACGCTGGTCCAGAAATCTACGAGCAGTACTTC | CASSENAGPEIYEQYF
TRBJ2-6 | many | TRBV7-9 | NA | TGTGCCAGCAGCTTACAGACTGGGGCCAACGTCCTGACTTTC | CASSLQTGANVLTF
TRBJ1-5 | NA | TRBV20-1 | NA | TGCAGTGCTAGAGATCTGGCCGGCCCCAGCAATCAGCCCCAGCATTTT | CSARDLAGPSNQPQHF
TRBJ2-3 | many | TRBV3-1 | TRBD2 | TGTGCCAGCAGCCAAGATTCGACGGGAGGGGCAAGCACAGATACGCAGTATTTT | CASSQDSTGGASTDTQYF
TRBJ2-1 | NA | TRBV11-2 | NA | TGTGCCAGCAGCTTTCTGGCAGGGACCTACAATGAGCAGTTCTTC | CASSFLAGTYNEQFF
TRBJ2-4 | many | TRBV4-3 | NA | TGCGCCAGCAGCCAAGGGGTTACAGGGAAGAAAAACATTCAGTACTTC | CASSQGVTGKKNIQYF
TRBJ2-1 | many | TRBV7-8 | TRBD2 | TGTGCCAGCAGCGGAAAGAGCGGGGACGCCTACAATGAGCAGTTCTTC | CASSGKSGDAYNEQFF
TRBJ1-3 | many | TRBV27 | NA | TGTGCCAGCACCGCGGGGACTCCTGGAAACACCATATATTTT | CASTAGTPGNTIYF
TRBJ2-1 | NA | TRBV15 | NA | TGTGCCACCAGCAGCACCGCGGTGGTAGCGGACAATGAGCAGTTCTTC | CATSSTAVVADNEQFF
TRBJ2-2 | many | TRBV19 | TRBD1 | TGTGCCAGTAGCCCATTCGGACAGGACACCGGGGAGCTGTTTTTT | CASSPFGQDTGELFF
TRBJ1-4 | NA | TRBV5-1 | TRBD1 | TGCGCCAGCAGCTTAGACAGGGGGCGCGCGGAAAAACTGTTTTTT | CASSLDRGRAEKLFF
TRBJ2-1 | many | TRBV9 | NA | TGTGCCAGCAGCGTAGAGGGTGTTGGGGGCAATGAGCAGTTCTTC | CASSVEGVGGNEQFF
TRBJ2-7 | many | TRBV7-9 | TRBD2 | TGTGCCAGCAGCTCGGGACTATCCGAGCAGTACTTC | CASSSGLSEQYF
TRBJ2-1 | NA | TRBV25-1 | TRBD2 | TGTGCCAGCAGTGAAACGGGTGGGGACGAGGGGCAGGGACTACACAATGAGCAGTTCTTC | CASSETGGDEGQGLHNEQFF
TRBJ1-1 | NA | TRBV5-1 | NA | TGCGCCAGCAGCGGGGGGCGAGGGAACACTGAAGCTTTCTTT | CASSGGRGNTEAFF